What follows are 8 T cell receptor beta chains derived from one specimen sequenced in a study of OX40 agonist ivuxolimab in advanced cancers. This table comes from immunoSEQ multiplex PCR, and its TCRdb copy is limited to in-frame clones, with some not included. This sample has about 79,000 clones, with 86% found just once. The source was CD4+ or CD8+ T cells sorted from blood, collected in a trial of the OX40 agonist ivuxolimab. The receptors were sampled from an adult with an advanced solid tumor such as melanoma, head and neck, liver or kidney cancer.

The chain is built from TRBV2 and TRBJ1-2; 7 bases fit TRBD1. The CDR3 is 14 amino acids. V lost 6 bases and J lost 4; bases outside the gene matches: 8. In germline, CDR1 is SNHLY, CDR2 FYNNEI. The CDR3 protein is CASSTTGVGYGYTF. CDR3 DNA: TGTGCCAGCAGCACAACAGGGGTCGGCTATGGCTACACCTTC.

The chain combines TRBV7-2 with TRBJ2-7; D may match TRBD1 or TRBD2 (5 bases each). Germline V gene sequence: CDR1 SGHTA, CDR2 FQGNSA. CDR3 length: 14 residues. The V gene lost 5 bases and the J gene lost 0 bases, with 11 bases spanning the gap. CDR3 loop: CASSPRDDSYEQYF. The CDR3 nucleotides read TGTGCCAGCAGCCCCCGGGACGACTCCTACGAGCAGTACTTC.

The gene calls are TRBV4-2 and TRBJ1-3; D might be TRBD1 (6 bases). The V gene's germline CDR1 is LGHNA and CDR2 YNFKEQ. The ends were cut back, 0 bases at V and 2 bases at J, with 11 bases in the middle. CDR3 size: 16 residues. The CDR3 reads CASSQEGTITGNTIYF. In nucleotides, the CDR3 is TGTGCCAGCAGCCAAGAAGGGACAATCACTGGAAACACCATATATTTT.

There are a few counts of this clone. The rearrangement uses TRBV6-5 and TRBJ2-7; D is perhaps TRBD2 (6 bases). The ends were cut back, 2 bases at V and 3 bases at J, with 14 bases in the middle. The CDR3 covers 15 residues. The V gene's germline CDR1 is MNHEY and CDR2 SVGAGI. As DNA, the CDR3 is TGTGCCAGCAGTTACAAGGCTAGCGAGCTCTACGAGCAGTACTTC. Protein: CASSYKASELYEQYF.

The chain has TRBV6-1 and TRBJ2-7; TRBD1 agrees at 9 bases. The CDR3 extends over 14 amino acids. Germline V gene data show CDR1 as MNHNS and CDR2 as SASEGT. V was pared by 6 bases and J by 2 bases, with 5 bases of the junction left unmatched. The CDR3 DNA follows: TGTGCCAGCAGACAAGGACAGGGGCCCTACGAGCAGTACTTC. Protein product: CASRQGQGPYEQYF.

Worth noting for this clone: Distinct nucleotide sequences in the sample also encode this CDR3. CDR3 loop: CASSPGLARETQYF. The DNA for the CDR3 is TGTGCCAGCTCACCCGGACTAGCGAGAGAGACCCAGTACTTC. The chain uses TRBV18 and TRBJ2-5; TRBD2 aligns across 9 bases. Germline trimming cut 3 bases from V and 4 bases from J; bases unmatched to any gene: 3. Germline V gene lookup returns CDR1 KGHSH and CDR2 LQKENI. The CDR3 loop spans 14 amino acids.

This clone was observed a few times. The chain couples TRBV12-5 to TRBJ1-6; no clear D gene. The CDR3 sequence is 12 residues long. The V gene's germline CDR1 is LGHNT and CDR2 FRNRAP. V was pared by 9 bases and J by 4 bases, with 7 bases between. This chain's CDR3 is CASGEYNSPLHF. CDR3 in DNA: TGTGCTAGCGGAGAATATAATTCACCCCTCCACTTT.

The rearrangement uses TRBV5-4 and TRBJ2-7, with TRBD2 identical over 15 bases. Germline CDR1 and CDR2: SGHNT and YYREEE (reference sequence). V lost 0 bases and J lost 3; bases outside the gene matches: 4. There are 17 residues in the CDR3. Here the CDR3 reads CASSLGTSGRGHYEQYF. CDR3 DNA sequence: TGTGCCAGCAGCTTGGGGACTAGCGGGAGGGGACACTACGAGCAGTACTTC. Full variable domain (outside the CDR3, taken from reference TRBV5-4 and TRBJ2-7): ETGVTQSPTHLIKTRGQQVTLRCSSQSGHNTVSWYQQALGQGPQFIFQYYREEENGRGNFPPRFSGLQFPNYSSELNVNALELDDSALYLCASSLGTSGRGHYEQYFGPGTRLTVT.